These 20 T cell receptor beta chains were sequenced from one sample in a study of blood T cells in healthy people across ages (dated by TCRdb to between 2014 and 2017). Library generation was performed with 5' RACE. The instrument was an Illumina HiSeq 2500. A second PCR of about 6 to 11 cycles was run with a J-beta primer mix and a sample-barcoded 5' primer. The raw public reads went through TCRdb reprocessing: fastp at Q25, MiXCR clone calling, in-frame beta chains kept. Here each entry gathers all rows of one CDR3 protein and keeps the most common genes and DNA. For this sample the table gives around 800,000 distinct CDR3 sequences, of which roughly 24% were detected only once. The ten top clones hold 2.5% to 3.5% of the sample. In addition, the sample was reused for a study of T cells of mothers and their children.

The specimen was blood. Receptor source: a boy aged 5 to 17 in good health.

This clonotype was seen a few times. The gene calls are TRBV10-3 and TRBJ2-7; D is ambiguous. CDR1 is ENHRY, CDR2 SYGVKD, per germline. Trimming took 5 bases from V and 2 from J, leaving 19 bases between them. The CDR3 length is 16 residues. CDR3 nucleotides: TGTGCCATCAGTCCAGGTTTGGGTCCCTTAACCTACGAGCAGTACTTC. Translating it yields CAISPGLGPLTYEQYF.

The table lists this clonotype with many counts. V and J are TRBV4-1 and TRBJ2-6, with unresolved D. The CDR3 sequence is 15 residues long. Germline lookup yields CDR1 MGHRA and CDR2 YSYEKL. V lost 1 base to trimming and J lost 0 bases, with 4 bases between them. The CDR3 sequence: CASSQAPSGANVLTF. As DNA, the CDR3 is TGCGCCAGCAGCCAAGCCCCCTCTGGGGCCAACGTCCTGACTTTC.

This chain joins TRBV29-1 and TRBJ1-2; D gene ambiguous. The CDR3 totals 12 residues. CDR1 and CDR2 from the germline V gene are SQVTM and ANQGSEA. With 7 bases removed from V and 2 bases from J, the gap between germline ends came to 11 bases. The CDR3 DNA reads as TGCAGCGACCAACACGGGAACTATGGCTACACCTTC. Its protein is CSDQHGNYGYTF.

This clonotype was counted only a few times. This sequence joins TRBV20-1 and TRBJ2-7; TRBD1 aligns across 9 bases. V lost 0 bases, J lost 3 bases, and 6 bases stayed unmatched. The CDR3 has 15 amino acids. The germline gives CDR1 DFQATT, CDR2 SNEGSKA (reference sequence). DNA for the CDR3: TGCAGTGCTAGAGATCCCGGACAGGGGAACTACGAGCAGTACTTC. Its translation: CSARDPGQGNYEQYF.

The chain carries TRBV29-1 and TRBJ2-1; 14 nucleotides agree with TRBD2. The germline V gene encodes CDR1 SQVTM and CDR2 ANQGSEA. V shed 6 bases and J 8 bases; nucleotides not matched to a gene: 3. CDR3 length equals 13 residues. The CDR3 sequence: CSVGTSGSYEQFF. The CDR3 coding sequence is TGCAGCGTAGGGACTAGCGGGAGCTATGAGCAGTTCTTC.

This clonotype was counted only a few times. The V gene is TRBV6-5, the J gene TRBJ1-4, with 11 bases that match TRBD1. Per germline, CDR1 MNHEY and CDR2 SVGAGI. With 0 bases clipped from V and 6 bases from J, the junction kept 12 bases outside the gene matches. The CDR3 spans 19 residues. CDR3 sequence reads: CASSYSTPGQGGDDEKLFF. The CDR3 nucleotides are TGTGCCAGCAGTTACTCGACCCCGGGACAGGGGGGAGATGATGAAAAACTGTTTTTT.

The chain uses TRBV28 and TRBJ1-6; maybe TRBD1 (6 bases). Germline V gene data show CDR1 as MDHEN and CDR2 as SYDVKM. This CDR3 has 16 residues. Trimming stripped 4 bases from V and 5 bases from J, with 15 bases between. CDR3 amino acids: CASSSRGATNNSPLHF. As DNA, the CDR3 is TGTGCCAGCAGTTCCAGGGGCGCTACGAATAATTCACCCCTCCACTTT.

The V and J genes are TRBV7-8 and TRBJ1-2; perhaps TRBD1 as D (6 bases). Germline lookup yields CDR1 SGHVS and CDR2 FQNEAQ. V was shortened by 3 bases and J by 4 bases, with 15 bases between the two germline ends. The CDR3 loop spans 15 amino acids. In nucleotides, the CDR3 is TGTGCCAGCAGCTTGACCCGGACAGCAAGCTATGGCTACACCTTC. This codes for CASSLTRTASYGYTF.

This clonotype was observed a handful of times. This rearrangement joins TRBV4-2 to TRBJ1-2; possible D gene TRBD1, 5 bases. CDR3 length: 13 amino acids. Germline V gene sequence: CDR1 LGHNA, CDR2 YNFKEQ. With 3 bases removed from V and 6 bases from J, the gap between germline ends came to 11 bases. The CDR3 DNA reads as TGTGCCAGCAGCCAGGCGATGGGGGATGGCTACACCTTC. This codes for CASSQAMGDGYTF.

The CDR3 DNA sequence: TGTGCCAGCAGCTTGTCCGGGACACCCAACTATGGCTACACCTTC. It codes for CASSLSGTPNYGYTF. The chain couples TRBV7-3 to TRBJ1-2; TRBD1 is a possible D gene (6 bases). Germline V lookup: CDR1 SGHTA, CDR2 FQGTGA. V shed 3 bases and J shed 2 bases, with 13 bases lying between them. This CDR3 is 15 amino acids long.

CDR3 DNA: TGTGCCAGCAGCCTGGACAGGGGAAGTCGCGATGAGCAGTTCTTC. Amino acid sequence: CASSLDRGSRDEQFF. The V call is TRBV12-3 or TRBV12-4, the J call TRBJ2-1; 9 nucleotides align to TRBD1. This CDR3 is built from 15 residues. Trimming cost V 6 bases and J 8 bases; bases outside gene matches: 11.

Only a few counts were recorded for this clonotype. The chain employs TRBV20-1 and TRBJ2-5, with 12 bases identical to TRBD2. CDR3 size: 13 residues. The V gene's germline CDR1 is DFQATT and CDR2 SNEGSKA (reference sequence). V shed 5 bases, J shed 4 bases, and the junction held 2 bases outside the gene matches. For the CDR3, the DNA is TGCAGTGCTGGACTAGCGGGGTTAGAGACCCAGTACTTC. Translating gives CSAGLAGLETQYF.

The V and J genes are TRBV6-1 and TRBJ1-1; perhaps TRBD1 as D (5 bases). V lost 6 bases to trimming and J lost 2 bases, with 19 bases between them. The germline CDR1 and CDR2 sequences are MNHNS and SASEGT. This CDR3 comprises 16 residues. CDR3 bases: TGTGCCAGCAGCTCACCGGCTACGGGGGGAAACACTGAAGCTTTCTTT. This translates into CASSSPATGGNTEAFF.

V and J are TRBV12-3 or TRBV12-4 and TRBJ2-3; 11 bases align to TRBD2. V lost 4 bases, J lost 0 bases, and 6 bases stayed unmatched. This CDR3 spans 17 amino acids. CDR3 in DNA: TGTGCCAGCAGTTCCGGGACTAGCGGAGCTAGCACAGATACGCAGTATTTT. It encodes CASSSGTSGASTDTQYF.

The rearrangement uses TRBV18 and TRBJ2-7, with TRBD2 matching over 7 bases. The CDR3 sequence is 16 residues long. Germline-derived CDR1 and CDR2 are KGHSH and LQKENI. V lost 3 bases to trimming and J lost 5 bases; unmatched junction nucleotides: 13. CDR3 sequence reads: CASSPPTRTSTHEQYF. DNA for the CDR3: TGTGCCAGCTCACCTCCAACCCGGACTAGTACGCACGAGCAGTACTTC.

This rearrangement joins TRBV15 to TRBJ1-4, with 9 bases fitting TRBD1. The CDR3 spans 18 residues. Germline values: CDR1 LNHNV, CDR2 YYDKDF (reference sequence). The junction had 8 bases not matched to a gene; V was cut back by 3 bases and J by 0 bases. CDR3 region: CATSSVTGTGTTNEKLFF. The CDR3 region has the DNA TGTGCCACCAGCAGCGTAACTGGGACAGGGACAACTAATGAAAAACTGTTTTTT.

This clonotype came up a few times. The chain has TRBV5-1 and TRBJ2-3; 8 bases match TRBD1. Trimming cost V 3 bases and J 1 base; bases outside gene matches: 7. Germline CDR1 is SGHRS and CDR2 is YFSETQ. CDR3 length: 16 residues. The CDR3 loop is CASSWGPGGGTDTQYF. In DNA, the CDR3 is TGCGCCAGCAGCTGGGGCCCAGGGGGCGGCACAGATACGCAGTATTTT.

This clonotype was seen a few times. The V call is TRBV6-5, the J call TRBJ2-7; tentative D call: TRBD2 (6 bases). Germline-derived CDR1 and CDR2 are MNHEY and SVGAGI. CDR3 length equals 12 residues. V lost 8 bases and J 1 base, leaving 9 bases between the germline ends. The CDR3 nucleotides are TGTGCCAGCTGGGGGGTATCCTACGAGCAGTACTTC. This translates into CASWGVSYEQYF.

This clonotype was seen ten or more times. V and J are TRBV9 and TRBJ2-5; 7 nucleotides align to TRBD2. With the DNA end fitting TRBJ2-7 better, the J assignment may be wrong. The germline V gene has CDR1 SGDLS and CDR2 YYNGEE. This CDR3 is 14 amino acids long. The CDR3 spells CASSPRSGGYEQYF. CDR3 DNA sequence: TGTGCCAGCAGCCCCCGATCGGGGGGCTACGAGCAGTACTTC.

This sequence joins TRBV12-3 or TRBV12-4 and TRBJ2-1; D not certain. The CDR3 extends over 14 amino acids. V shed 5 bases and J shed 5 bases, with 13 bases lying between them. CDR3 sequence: CASSTQAGDNEQFF. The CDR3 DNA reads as TGTGCCAGCAGTACCCAGGCCGGTGACAATGAGCAGTTCTTC.